This TCR beta chain originates from a study of shared clonotypes between healthy human individuals. V was clipped by 0 bases and J by 2 bases, with 11 bases between them. Germline CDR1 reads GTSNPN; CDR2 reads SVGIG (reference sequence). This CDR3 comprises 14 residues. CD45RO negativity and positive selection for CCR7 defined naive CD8 cells, a population that excluded terminally differentiated effector memory CD45RA+ cells. Profiling relied on immunoSEQ multiplex PCR, and the TCRdb table lists in-frame clones only, not all of them. Of millions of clones in the sample, approximately 95% were seen once. This clone was found once. The sample has other DNA sequences that encode this CDR3 too.

Sequenced sample: naive CD8+ T cells sorted from blood. The chain employs TRBV30 and TRBJ2-7, with D unclear. The clonotype originates from a man aged 18 to 30 in good health. In DNA, the CDR3 is TGTGCCTGGAGTGTACTTCGCGGCCCCTACGAGCAGTACTTC. Protein sequence: CAWSVLRGPYEQYF.